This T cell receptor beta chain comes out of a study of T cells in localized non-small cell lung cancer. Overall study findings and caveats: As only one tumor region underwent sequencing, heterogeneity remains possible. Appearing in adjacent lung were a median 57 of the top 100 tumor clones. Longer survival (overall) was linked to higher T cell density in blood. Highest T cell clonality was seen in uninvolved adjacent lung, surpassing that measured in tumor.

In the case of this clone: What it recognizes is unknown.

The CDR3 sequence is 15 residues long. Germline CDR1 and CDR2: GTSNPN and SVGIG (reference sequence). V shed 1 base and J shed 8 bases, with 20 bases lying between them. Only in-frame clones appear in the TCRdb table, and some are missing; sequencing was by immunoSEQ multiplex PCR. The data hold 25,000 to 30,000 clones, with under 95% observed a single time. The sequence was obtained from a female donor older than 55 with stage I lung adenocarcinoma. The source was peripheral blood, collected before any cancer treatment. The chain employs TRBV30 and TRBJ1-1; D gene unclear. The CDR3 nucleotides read TGTGCCTGGAGTGAAGGGTATTCCCCAGTTAGCGAAGCTTTCTTT. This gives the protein CAWSEGYSPVSEAFF.